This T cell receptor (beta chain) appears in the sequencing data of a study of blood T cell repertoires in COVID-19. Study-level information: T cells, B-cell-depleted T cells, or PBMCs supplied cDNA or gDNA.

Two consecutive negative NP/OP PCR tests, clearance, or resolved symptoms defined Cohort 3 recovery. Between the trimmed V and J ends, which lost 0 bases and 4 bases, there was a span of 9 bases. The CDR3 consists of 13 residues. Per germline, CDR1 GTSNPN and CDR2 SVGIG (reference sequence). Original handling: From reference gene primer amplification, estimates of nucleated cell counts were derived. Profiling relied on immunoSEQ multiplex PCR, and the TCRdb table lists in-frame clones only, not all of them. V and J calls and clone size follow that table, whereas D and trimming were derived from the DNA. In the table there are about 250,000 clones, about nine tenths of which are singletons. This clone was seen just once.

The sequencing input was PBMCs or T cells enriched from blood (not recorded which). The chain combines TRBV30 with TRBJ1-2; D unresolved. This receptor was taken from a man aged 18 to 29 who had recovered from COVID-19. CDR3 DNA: TGTGCCTGGAGTGTCCAACAGATCTATGGCTACACCTTC. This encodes CAWSVQQIYGYTF.